One sample yielded the 22 T cell receptor beta chains listed below, sequenced in a study of blood T cell repertoires in COVID-19. Clones were read by immunoSEQ multiplex PCR, and TCRdb kept only the in-frame ones, dropping some. The table lists roughly 300,000 clones, 85% to 90% of them singletons. Specimen: peripheral blood. The receptors were gathered from a woman aged 30 to 39 with COVID-19, enrolled during active disease.

The chain employs TRBV9 and TRBJ2-7; weak D call: TRBD1 (5 bases). Germline assignment: CDR1 SGDLS and CDR2 YYNGEE. CDR3 length: 14 residues. V dropped 0 bases and J dropped 2 bases, with 9 bases sitting between them. The CDR3 DNA reads as TGTGCCAGCAGCGTAGGCCTAGGGGCCTACGAGCAGTACTTC. Translated, it gives CASSVGLGAYEQYF.

This clone was seen once. The chain couples TRBV18 to TRBJ2-5; 9 bases align to TRBD1. The CDR3 is 14 amino acids. Losses at the gene ends were 2 bases for V and 3 bases for J; bases not matched to a gene: 1. Germline CDR1 is KGHSH and CDR2 is LQKENI. CDR3 region: CASSPGTGKETQYF. For the CDR3, the DNA is TGTGCCAGCTCACCAGGGACAGGGAAAGAGACCCAGTACTTC.

The chain carries TRBV7-2 and TRBJ2-3; 9 bases line up with TRBD2. This CDR3 has 16 amino acids. Germline lookup yields CDR1 SGHTA and CDR2 FQGNSA. V was pared by 3 bases and J by 0 bases, with 4 bases of the junction left unmatched. The CDR3 loop reads CASSFSGLASTDTQYF. The DNA of the CDR3 is TGTGCCAGCAGCTTTTCTGGACTAGCGAGCACAGATACGCAGTATTTT.

This rearrangement joins TRBV3-1 (or the pseudogene TRBV3-2) to TRBJ2-5; maybe TRBD2 (5 bases). The CDR3 is 14 residues long. V was trimmed by 7 bases and J by 5 bases, leaving 17 bases between them. The germline V gene encodes CDR1 LGHDT and CDR2 YNNKEL (reference sequence). In nucleotides, the CDR3 is TGTGCCAGCAAGCAGACCGGGCGCGGGGAGACCCAGTACTTC. Protein sequence: CASKQTGRGETQYF.

This chain uses TRBV6-1 with TRBJ2-3, with a possible D match to TRBD2 (6 bases). The CDR3 length is 14 residues. V lost 3 bases and J lost 0, with 7 bases in between. Germline V gene sequence: CDR1 MNHNS, CDR2 SASEGT. As DNA, the CDR3 is TGTGCCAGCAGTGAGGCGGGGAGCACAGATACGCAGTATTTT. Residues: CASSEAGSTDTQYF.

CDR3 sequence: CASSRDGGTAYEQYF. The CDR3 nucleotides read TGCGCCAGCAGCCGCGACGGGGGGACGGCCTACGAGCAGTACTTC. The chain carries TRBV5-1 and TRBJ2-7; 7 positions agree with TRBD2. CDR1 SGHRS and CDR2 YFSETQ come from the germline V gene. J lost 2 bases, V lost 4 bases, and 9 bases had no gene match. This CDR3 region has 15 residues.

This clone was seen a single time. The chain combines TRBV6-6 with TRBJ2-7, with D perhaps TRBD2 (5 bases). The germline gives CDR1 MNHNY, CDR2 SVGAGI (reference sequence). V was pared by 8 bases and J by 2 bases, with 13 bases between. CDR3 length: 13 residues. CDR3 sequence: CASCPGNAYEQYF. The CDR3 region has the DNA TGTGCCAGCTGTCCCGGGAATGCCTACGAGCAGTACTTC.

This clone occurred a few times. The J gene is TRBJ1-6, the V gene TRBV25-1; no reliable D call. CDR1 and CDR2 (germline): MGHDK, SYGVNS. The CDR3 length is 13 residues. The germline V and J ends were trimmed by 3 bases and 7 bases, with 7 bases remaining between them. CDR3 sequence (DNA): TGTGCCAGCAGTGACAGGTGGAATTCACCCCTCCACTTT. Its protein is CASSDRWNSPLHF. Combining the CDR3 with reference TRBV25-1 and TRBJ1-6 gives the whole variable domain EADIYQTPRYLVIGTGKKITLECSQTMGHDKMYWYQQDPGMELHLIHYSYGVNSTEKGDLSSESTVSRIRTEHFPLTLESARPSHTSQYLCASSDRWNSPLHFGNGTRLTVT.

The rearrangement uses TRBV7-2 and TRBJ2-7, with D possibly TRBD2 on 7 matching bases. Germline V gene data show CDR1 as SGHTA and CDR2 as FQGNSA. The ends were cut back, 1 base at V and 7 bases at J, with 17 bases in the middle. This CDR3 comprises 15 residues. Here the CDR3 reads CASSLVRGALSEQYF. CDR3 in DNA: TGTGCCAGCAGCTTAGTTCGGGGGGCCTTATCGGAGCAGTACTTC.

The chain uses TRBV2 and TRBJ2-3; 13 bases line up with TRBD2. V was clipped by 9 bases and J by 1 base; unmatched bases: 1. In germline, CDR1 is SNHLY, CDR2 FYNNEI. The CDR3 contains 14 residues. CDR3 nucleotides: TGTGCCAGTACTAGCGGGGGGGGCACAGATACGCAGTATTTT. Its translation: CASTSGGGTDTQYF.

The chain uses TRBV7-8 and TRBJ2-3; D gene uncertain. Germline CDR1 reads SGHVS; CDR2 reads FQNEAQ. The length of the CDR3 is 15 residues. V dropped 5 bases and J dropped 2 bases, with 14 bases sitting between them. The CDR3 region has the DNA TGTGCCAGCAGCCGAGGCGCAGTAGCCACAGATACGCAGTATTTT. Amino acids: CASSRGAVATDTQYF.

CDR3 amino acids: CASSGPRGPNYGYTF. DNA of the CDR3: TGTGCCAGCTCAGGCCCTAGGGGGCCAAACTATGGCTACACCTTC. This chain connects TRBV18 to TRBJ1-2, with 7 bases matching TRBD1. V dropped 5 bases and J dropped 2; count of bases not matched to a gene: 8. The CDR3 has 15 amino acids. The germline gives CDR1 KGHSH, CDR2 LQKENI.

This clone was seen ten or more times. CDR3 in DNA: TGTGCCAGCAGCCGTAAGAACGGGGACAAATCCTATGGCTACACCTTC. Translation gives CASSRKNGDKSYGYTF. V is TRBV11-3 and J is TRBJ1-2; D is possibly TRBD1 (6 bases). V gave up 5 bases and J gave up 4 bases, with 20 bases separating them. Germline CDR1 reads SGHNT; CDR2 reads YENEEA. CDR3 length: 16 amino acids.

The chain couples TRBV6-5 to TRBJ1-1; a weak D match, TRBD1 (6 bases). This CDR3 has 11 residues. Trimming took 6 bases from V and 6 from J, leaving 8 bases between them. Germline assignment: CDR1 MNHEY and CDR2 SVGAGI. This CDR3 is CASSNRAEAFF. DNA of the CDR3: TGTGCCAGCAGCAACAGGGCTGAAGCTTTCTTT.

The V and J genes are TRBV6-6 and TRBJ2-2; the D is unclear. Germline CDR1 MNHNY, CDR2 SVGAGI (reference sequence). The length of the CDR3 is 11 residues. Deletions cut 2 bases from V and 11 bases from J, with 6 bases between. The CDR3 protein is CASSYGGELFF. In DNA form, the CDR3 reads TGTGCCAGCAGTTACGGCGGTGAGCTGTTTTTT.

This clone was recorded at least ten times. V gene TRBV27 combines with J gene TRBJ2-7, with 7 bases matching TRBD1. V lost 2 bases and J lost 0; bases outside the gene matches: 4. The CDR3 is 15 residues long. The germline gives CDR1 MNHEY, CDR2 SMNVEV (reference sequence). CDR3 residues: CASSLMTGTSYEQYF. As DNA, the CDR3 is TGTGCCAGCAGTTTAATGACAGGGACCTCCTACGAGCAGTACTTC.

V is TRBV28 and J is TRBJ1-4; tentatively, D is TRBD1 (5 bases). The CDR3 is made up of 18 amino acids. The germline gives CDR1 MDHEN, CDR2 SYDVKM. The V gene lost 5 bases and the J gene lost 3 bases, with 22 bases spanning the gap. The CDR3 protein is CASSPPRAGGTANEKLFF. CDR3 DNA: TGTGCCAGCAGTCCCCCCCGGGCGGGGGGAACAGCTAATGAAAAACTGTTTTTT.

The rearrangement joins TRBV4-1 to TRBJ2-4; 9 bases are a match to TRBD2. The CDR3 is 15 residues long. CDR1 MGHRA and CDR2 YSYEKL come from the germline V gene. V lost 6 bases to trimming and J lost 3 bases; unmatched junction nucleotides: 6. In DNA form, the CDR3 reads TGCGCCAGCAGTCAATGGACTAGCGACAAAAACATTCAGTACTTC. Translating it yields CASSQWTSDKNIQYF.

The sample holds one count of this clone. The gene calls are TRBV5-1 and TRBJ2-3; TRBD1 aligns across 11 bases. V shed 4 bases, J shed 4 bases, and the junction held 2 bases outside the gene matches. Germline V lookup: CDR1 SGHRS, CDR2 YFSETQ. The CDR3 consists of 14 residues. This CDR3 reads CASSRTGGADTQYF. The CDR3 region has the DNA TGCGCCAGCAGCCGGACAGGGGGCGCAGATACGCAGTATTTT.

The V gene is TRBV24-1, the J gene TRBJ1-2; D gene ambiguous. V was pared by 0 bases and J by 6 bases, with 10 bases between. The CDR3 contains 14 residues. Germline V gene sequence: CDR1 KGHDR, CDR2 SFDVKD. The CDR3 protein is CATSDLGEENGYTF. The CDR3 coding sequence is TGTGCCACCAGTGATTTGGGGGAGGAAAATGGCTACACCTTC.

This rearrangement joins TRBV6-1 to TRBJ2-7; unclear D gene. The CDR3 sequence is 17 residues long. Trimming shortened V by 1 base and J by 4 bases, and 20 bases separated the two germline ends. Germline V gene lookup returns CDR1 MNHNS and CDR2 SASEGT. CDR3 bases: TGTGCCAGCAGTGAAGTCCCCCCCGCGGCGCTCCTTTACGAGCAGTACTTC. Protein: CASSEVPPAALLYEQYF.

This sequence joins TRBV7-6 and TRBJ2-7; 7 bases are shared with TRBD2. CDR1 is SGHVS, CDR2 FNYEAQ, per germline. Losses at the gene ends were 1 base for V and 2 bases for J; bases not matched to a gene: 8. The CDR3 length is 16 residues. For the CDR3, the DNA is TGTGCCAGCAGCTTAGTCGGGGGGTTGCCAGCCTACGAGCAGTACTTC. Its translation: CASSLVGGLPAYEQYF.